These 10 T cell receptor beta chains were all obtained from the same sample, sequenced in a study of T-cell memory formation after mild COVID-19. A single record per CDR3 protein comes from TCRdb applying MiXCR to the 5' RACE reads. The data contain around 500,000 distinct CDR3 sequences, 15% to 20% of them seen just once; the ten biggest clones take up 9% to 15%. The specimen sequenced was PBMCs or a T cell subset sorted from them (not recorded which). All receptors derive from an adult woman who had mild COVID-19 (a few samples of this study predate the infection). Cell type and time point are not known.

This clonotype has only a few counts. The chain recombines TRBV15 with TRBJ2-2; 10 bases line up with TRBD2. The CDR3 runs 18 residues. The J segment lost 0 bases and the V segment lost 1 base, leaving 5 bases of the junction unmatched. The germline V gene has CDR1 LNHNV and CDR2 YYDKDF (reference sequence). The CDR3 is CATSRAHGTSANTGELFF. The CDR3 bases are TGTGCCACCAGCAGAGCCCACGGGACTAGCGCGAACACCGGGGAGCTGTTTTTT. Combining the CDR3 with reference TRBV15 and TRBJ2-2 gives the whole variable domain DAMVIQNPRYQVTQFGKPVTLSCSQTLNHNVMYWYQQKSSQAPKLLFHYYDKDFNNEADTPDNFQSRRPNTSFCFLDIRSPGLGDTAMYLCATSRAHGTSANTGELFFGEGSRLTVL.

There are a few counts of this clonotype. The rearrangement links TRBV15 to TRBJ1-2; a possible D gene is TRBD1 (5 bases). Germline-derived CDR1 and CDR2 are LNHNV and YYDKDF (reference sequence). This CDR3 has 14 amino acids. Trimming left V 1 base short and J 3 bases short, with 9 bases between. Here the CDR3 DNA reads TGTGCCACCAGCAGAGTAGGAGGGGACTATGGCTACACCTTC. The encoded protein is CATSRVGGDYGYTF.

This clonotype was seen a few times. V and J are TRBV6-5 and TRBJ2-1; 7 positions agree with TRBD2. V lost 6 bases and J lost 4; bases outside the gene matches: 9. The CDR3 length is 15 residues. Germline values: CDR1 MNHEY, CDR2 SVGAGI. The CDR3 nucleotides are TGTGCCAGCAGACCCGGACTAGTAGAATACAATGAGCAGTTCTTC. Protein: CASRPGLVEYNEQFF.

The chain is built from TRBV12-3 or TRBV12-4 and TRBJ2-3; tentatively, D is TRBD2 (6 bases). The CDR3 totals 14 residues. V shed 6 bases and J shed 0 bases, with 10 bases lying between them. In DNA, the CDR3 is TGTGCCAGCAGCCGTACTAGCAGCACAGATACGCAGTATTTT. It is translated as CASSRTSSTDTQYF.

The rearrangement uses TRBV7-3 and TRBJ2-3; 8 bases map to TRBD2. Germline V gene lookup returns CDR1 SGHTA and CDR2 FQGTGA. The CDR3 is made up of 16 amino acids. J lost 3 bases, V lost 1 base, and 6 bases had no gene match. The CDR3 loop is CASSLIAGSATDTQYF. CDR3 DNA: TGTGCCAGCAGCTTAATAGCGGGATCTGCAACAGATACGCAGTATTTT.

This clonotype was found a few times. The genes are TRBV12-5 and TRBJ1-5; 7 bases are shared with TRBD1. Germline V gene lookup returns CDR1 LGHNT and CDR2 FRNRAP. The CDR3 is made up of 13 amino acids. V shed 5 bases, J shed 5 bases, and the junction held 3 bases outside the gene matches. The CDR3 spells CASGPQGDQPQHF. DNA for the CDR3: TGTGCTAGTGGTCCTCAGGGGGATCAGCCCCAGCATTTT. Full variable domain (missing parts from reference TRBV12-5 and TRBJ1-5): DARVTQTPRHKVTEMGQEVTMRCQPILGHNTVFWYRQTMMQGLELLAYFRNRAPLDDSGMPKDRFSAEMPDATLATLKIQPSEPRDSAVYFCASGPQGDQPQHFGDGTRLSIL.

The chain couples TRBV4-1 to TRBJ2-3; D unresolved. Looked up from germline, CDR1 is MGHRA and CDR2 is YSYEKL. The ends were cut back, 1 base at V and 6 bases at J, with 11 bases in the middle. There are 14 residues in the CDR3. Here the CDR3 DNA reads TGCGCCAGCAGCCAAGGTTTAGTGGTGGATACGCAGTATTTT. As protein: CASSQGLVVDTQYF.

CDR3 DNA sequence: TGTGCCAGCAGCGACAGGACTTCTGATACGCAGTATTTT. As protein: CASSDRTSDTQYF. The genes are TRBV5-4 and TRBJ2-3; D might be TRBD1 (6 bases). The germline V gene has CDR1 SGHNT and CDR2 YYREEE (reference sequence). V gave up 4 bases and J gave up 6 bases, with 12 bases separating them. The CDR3 runs 13 residues.

The chain has TRBV12-3 or TRBV12-4 and TRBJ2-7; D call uncertain. The CDR3 runs to 12 residues. Trimming removed 3 bases from V and 2 bases from J, with 5 bases in between. The CDR3 protein is CASSFQPYEQYF. DNA of the CDR3: TGTGCCAGCAGTTTTCAGCCCTACGAGCAGTACTTC.

This clonotype was recorded a few times. The rearrangement joins TRBV7-6 to TRBJ2-7; no clear D gene. Germline lookup yields CDR1 SGHVS and CDR2 FNYEAQ. The CDR3 is 12 amino acids. The V end lost 5 bases, the J end lost 5 bases, and 10 bases lay between the germline ends. CDR3 in amino acids: CASSDGRNEQYF. DNA of the CDR3: TGTGCCAGCAGCGATGGCCGTAACGAGCAGTACTTC. Full variable domain (outside the CDR3, taken from reference TRBV7-6 and TRBJ2-7): GAGVSQSPRYKVTKRGQDVALRCDPISGHVSLYWYRQALGQGPEFLTYFNYEAQQDKSGLPNDRFSAERPEGSISTLTIQRTEQRDSAMYRCASSDGRNEQYFGPGTRLTVT.